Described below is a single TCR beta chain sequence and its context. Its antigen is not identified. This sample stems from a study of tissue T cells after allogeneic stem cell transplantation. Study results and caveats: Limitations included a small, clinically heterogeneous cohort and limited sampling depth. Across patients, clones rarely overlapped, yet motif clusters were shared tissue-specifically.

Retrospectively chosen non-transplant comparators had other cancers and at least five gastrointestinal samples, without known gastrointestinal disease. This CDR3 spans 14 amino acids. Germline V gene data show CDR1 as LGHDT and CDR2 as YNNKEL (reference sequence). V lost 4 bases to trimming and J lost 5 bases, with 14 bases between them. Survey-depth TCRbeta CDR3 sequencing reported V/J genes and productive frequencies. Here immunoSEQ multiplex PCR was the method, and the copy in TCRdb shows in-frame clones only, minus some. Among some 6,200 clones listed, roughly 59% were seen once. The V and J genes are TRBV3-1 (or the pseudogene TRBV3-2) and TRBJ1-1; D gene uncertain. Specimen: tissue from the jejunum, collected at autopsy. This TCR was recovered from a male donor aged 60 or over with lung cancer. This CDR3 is CASSPRALGTEAFF. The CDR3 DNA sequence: TGTGCCAGCAGCCCCCGGGCCTTGGGGACTGAAGCTTTCTTT.